The entry that follows covers one T cell receptor beta chain sequence. Sequenced by immunoSEQ multiplex PCR; TCRdb stores in-frame clones only, minus some. This table holds about 200,000 clones, less than 90% found once. The sample originates from a study of blood T cell repertoires in COVID-19. Study-level background: Sample material is recorded as cDNA or gDNA derived from T cells, B-cell-depleted T cells, or PBMCs.

Germline V gene sequence: CDR1 SGDLS, CDR2 YYNGEE. This CDR3 has 12 amino acids. Between the trimmed V and J ends, which lost 3 bases and 7 bases, there was a span of 10 bases. This clonotype was sampled from a woman between 65 and 79 years old with acute or convalescent COVID-19. Sample: peripheral blood. The chain recombines TRBV9 with TRBJ1-1; D possibly corresponds to TRBD1 (6 bases). The CDR3 sequence is CASSAYRDEAFF. Written as DNA, the CDR3 is TGTGCCAGCAGCGCATACAGGGATGAAGCTTTCTTT.